This TCR beta chain came from a study of cytomegalovirus exposure and HLA in healthy donors. General study points: The CMV antigen specificity of a few CMV-associated chains was confirmed through in vitro analysis.

The CDR3 runs 17 residues. Deletions cut 6 bases from V and 3 bases from J, with 24 bases between. The germline V gene has CDR1 MNHEY and CDR2 SMNVEV (reference sequence). Concerning this clone itself: What it binds is unknown.

Some clones are missing from TCRdb's copy, which holds only in-frame ones; the method was immunoSEQ multiplex PCR. The sample records 100,000 to 150,000 clones, around 86% being singletons. This clonotype originated in a young woman in good health and CMV-seronegative. This chain links TRBV27 with TRBJ2-7; TRBD1 might be the D (5 bases). The sequencing sample was made of PBMCs. The CDR3 nucleotides are TGTGCCAGCAGCCTTAGGAAGACAGCGTTCTCCCACTACGAGCAGTACTTC. Its protein product is CASSLRKTAFSHYEQYF.